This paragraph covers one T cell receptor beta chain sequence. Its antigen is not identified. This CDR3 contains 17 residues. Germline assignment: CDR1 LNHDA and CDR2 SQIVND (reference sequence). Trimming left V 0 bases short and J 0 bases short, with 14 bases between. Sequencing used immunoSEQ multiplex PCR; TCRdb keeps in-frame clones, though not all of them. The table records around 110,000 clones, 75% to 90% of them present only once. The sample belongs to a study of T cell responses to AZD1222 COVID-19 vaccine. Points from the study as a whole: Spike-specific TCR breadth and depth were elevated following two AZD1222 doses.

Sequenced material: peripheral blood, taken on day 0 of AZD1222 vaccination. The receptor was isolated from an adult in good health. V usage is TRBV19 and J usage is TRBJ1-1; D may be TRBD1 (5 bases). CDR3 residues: CASSIDWGGSMNTEAFF. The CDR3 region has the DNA TGTGCCAGTAGTATAGATTGGGGCGGCAGCATGAACACTGAAGCTTTCTTT.